This T cell receptor beta chain emerged from a study of CD8+CD57+ T cells in acquired aplastic anemia. CD8+CD57+ cell expansion, shown by flow cytometry, had occurred in the patients selected for sequencing. Patients had received no therapy at the time of blood sampling. The use of genomic DNA as template underpinned the TCR beta VDJ and CDR3 profiling. TCRdb reprocessed the reads with MiXCR, giving one entry per CDR3 protein. Of around 210,000 distinct CDR3 sequences listed, around three fifths are singletons. The CDR3 is 14 amino acids. The V segment lost 2 bases and the J segment 7 bases; nucleotides outside the gene matches: 7. Germline V CDR1 and CDR2: SGDLS, YYNGEE.

The sample taken for sequencing was sorted CD4+, CD8+, or CD8+CD57+ T cells (not recorded which) from PBMCs. The receptor was derived from a human donor with aplastic anemia. This rearrangement joins TRBV9 to TRBJ1-2, with 8 bases that match TRBD1. CDR3 in amino acids: CASSVWTGRIGYTF. In DNA, the CDR3 is TGTGCCAGCAGCGTGTGGACAGGGAGAATTGGCTACACCTTC.